These 27 T cell receptor beta chains were all obtained from the same sample, sequenced in a study of T cell repertoires in cytomegalovirus infection. From the reads, TCRdb called clonotypes with MiXCR, one entry per CDR3 protein. The table records about 150,000 distinct CDR3 sequences, approximately 17% of them present only once. Sequenced material: CD8+ T cells from PBMCs. These receptors were taken from a human donor in good health (CMV status not recorded). Some clones in this sample may be carry-over from other donors' samples.

This clonotype has only one observation. V is TRBV7-6 and J is TRBJ2-1; D unclear. CDR1 is SGHVS, CDR2 FNYEAQ, per germline. This CDR3 region has 13 residues. V was clipped by 8 bases and J by 8 bases, with 16 bases between them. CDR3 DNA sequence: TGTGCCAGCGGAAGGTTTCTTGAGGATGAGCAGTTCTTC. Protein sequence: CASGRFLEDEQFF. The full variable domain, in which reference TRBV7-6 and TRBJ2-1 provide the parts outside the CDR3, is GAGVSQSPRYKVTKRGQDVALRCDPISGHVSLYWYRQALGQGPEFLTYFNYEAQQDKSGLPNDRFSAERPEGSISTLTIQRTEQRDSAMYRCASGRFLEDEQFFGPGTRLTVL.

This clonotype was seen only a few times. The chain recombines TRBV7-2 with TRBJ2-5, with D perhaps TRBD1 (6 bases). CDR3 length: 15 amino acids. V lost 4 bases, J lost 2 bases, and 14 bases lay in between. Germline V gene sequence: CDR1 SGHTA, CDR2 FQGNSA. DNA of the CDR3: TGTGCCAGCAGCTCCCACGGGACATTACAAGAGACCCAGTACTTC. Translation gives CASSSHGTLQETQYF. The full variable domain, rest sourced from reference TRBV7-2 and TRBJ2-5, is GAGVSQSPSNKVTEKGKDVELRCDPISGHTALYWYRQSLGQGLEFLIYFQGNSAPDKSGLPSDRFSAERTGGSVSTLTIQRTQQEDSAVYLCASSSHGTLQETQYFGPGTRLLVL.

There are a few counts of this clonotype. The chain uses TRBV7-8 and TRBJ2-5; a possible D gene is TRBD2 (5 bases). V was shortened by 6 bases and J by 1 base, with 18 bases between the two germline ends. Germline CDR1 and CDR2: SGHVS and FQNEAQ. CDR3 length: 16 residues. CDR3 in amino acids: CASRLTTSGVQETQYF. In nucleotides, the CDR3 is TGTGCCAGCAGACTGACCACTAGTGGCGTCCAAGAGACCCAGTACTTC.

This chain joins TRBV11-2 and TRBJ2-7; TRBD1 is a possible D gene (5 bases). Trimming stripped 0 bases from V and 2 bases from J, with 14 bases between. The CDR3 has 16 residues. Looked up from germline, CDR1 is SGHAT and CDR2 is FQNNGV. CDR3 protein: CASSLDQSRRAYEQYF. For the CDR3, the DNA is TGTGCCAGCAGCTTAGATCAATCTCGCAGGGCCTACGAGCAGTACTTC.

This clonotype showed up just a few times. V is TRBV19 and J is TRBJ2-7; D remains unclear. Germline CDR1 is LNHDA and CDR2 is SQIVND (reference sequence). Trimming pared 7 bases from V and 6 bases from J, leaving 16 bases between. The CDR3 contains 13 residues. The CDR3 DNA is TGTGCCAGTACCTATGGCCCTGGGGTCGAGCAGTACTTC. Its protein is CASTYGPGVEQYF. Based on the CDR3 plus reference TRBV19 and TRBJ2-7, the full variable domain is DGGITQSPKYLFRKEGQNVTLSCEQNLNHDAMYWYRQDPGQGLRLIYYSQIVNDFQKGDIAEGYSVSREKKESFPLTVTSAQKNPTAFYLCASTYGPGVEQYFGPGTRLTVT.

The table lists this clonotype with many counts. The chain employs TRBV7-2 and TRBJ1-1, with no clear D. CDR1 SGHTA and CDR2 FQGNSA come from the germline V gene. Trimming shortened V by 4 bases and J by 4 bases, and 10 bases separated the two germline ends. There are 13 residues in the CDR3. CDR3 protein: CASSSRAGTEAFF. The CDR3 nucleotides read TGTGCCAGCAGCTCGCGGGCGGGCACTGAAGCTTTCTTT.

V usage is TRBV6-2 or TRBV6-3 and J usage is TRBJ2-7, with D perhaps matching TRBD1 (6 bases). The V end was cut by 7 bases, the J end by 1 base, with 17 bases between. Germline V CDR1 and CDR2: MNHEY, SVGEGT. There are 15 residues in the CDR3. CDR3 residues: CASKQGQTESYEQYF. The CDR3 coding sequence is TGTGCCAGCAAACAAGGACAGACCGAATCCTACGAGCAGTACTTC.

Only a few counts were recorded for this clonotype. The CDR3 loop reads CASSLASSDRGLGGYTF. The DNA for the CDR3 is TGTGCCAGCAGCTTAGCCTCCAGTGACAGGGGGCTCGGTGGCTACACCTTC. This chain joins TRBV7-6 and TRBJ1-2; 10 positions match TRBD1. Germline-derived CDR1 and CDR2 are SGHVS and FNYEAQ. The ends lost 0 bases at V and 7 bases at J; junction bases unmatched: 11. The CDR3 covers 17 residues.

The rearrangement joins TRBV7-2 to TRBJ2-3; TRBD1 is a possible D gene (6 bases). The CDR3 extends over 15 amino acids. Trimming cost V 5 bases and J 2 bases, with 14 bases left between them. From germline, CDR1 is SGHTA and CDR2 FQGNSA. CDR3 nucleotides: TGTGCCAGCAGCCCACTGGGGGACATCACAGATACGCAGTATTTT. Translating it yields CASSPLGDITDTQYF.

The rearrangement joins TRBV3-1 to TRBJ2-1, with D possibly TRBD2 on 5 matching bases. The CDR3 has 15 residues. Germline V CDR1 and CDR2: LGHDT, YNNKEL (reference sequence). The V end was cut by 3 bases, the J end by 3 bases, with 12 bases between. The CDR3 DNA is TGTGCCAGCAGCCATCCGGGGAAGGACTACAATGAGCAGTTCTTC. Protein product: CASSHPGKDYNEQFF.

A few counts support this clonotype. This sequence joins TRBV28 and TRBJ2-7; D call uncertain. Germline CDR1 MDHEN, CDR2 SYDVKM. The CDR3 covers 13 residues. The V end lost 5 bases, the J end lost 2 bases, and 10 bases lay between the germline ends. CDR3 sequence (DNA): TGTGCCAGCAGTGTACATACAGCCTACGAGCAGTACTTC. This sequence encodes CASSVHTAYEQYF.

The rearrangement joins TRBV6-6 to TRBJ2-7, with D hard to call. CDR3 length equals 13 residues. Trimming took off 0 bases at V and 4 bases at J, with 7 bases between the two ends. Germline values: CDR1 MNHNY, CDR2 SVGAGI (reference sequence). The CDR3 reads CASSYSKGYEQYF. CDR3 DNA: TGTGCCAGCAGTTACTCGAAAGGTTACGAGCAGTACTTC.

The V and J genes are TRBV6-2 or TRBV6-3 and TRBJ1-4, with unresolved D. With 2 bases removed from V and 3 bases from J, the gap between germline ends came to 7 bases. Germline V gives CDR1 MNHEY, CDR2 SVGEGT. This CDR3 has 14 amino acids. CDR3: CASSYPGSNEKLFF. Written as DNA, the CDR3 is TGTGCCAGCAGTTACCCGGGATCTAATGAAAAACTGTTTTTT.

This clonotype has at least ten counts. The chain carries TRBV10-3 and TRBJ1-1; 12 bases are shared with TRBD1. The CDR3 loop spans 15 amino acids. Per the germline V gene, CDR1 is ENHRY and CDR2 is SYGVKD. J lost 4 bases, V lost 6 bases, and 6 bases had no gene match. The CDR3 loop reads CAIRPGQGAGTEAFF. The CDR3 nucleotides read TGTGCCATCAGGCCGGGACAGGGGGCTGGCACTGAAGCTTTCTTT.

V gene TRBV7-2 combines with J gene TRBJ2-3; 7 bases map to TRBD2. CDR1 and CDR2 (germline): SGHTA, FQGNSA. The CDR3 consists of 15 residues. The V and J ends lost 3 bases and 5 bases, in that order; junction bases with no gene match: 8. In nucleotides, the CDR3 is TGTGCCAGCAGCTTCCCGGGCGGGAGTGAAGATACGCAGTATTTT. This codes for CASSFPGGSEDTQYF.

This clonotype was seen a few times. DNA of the CDR3: TGTGCCAGCAGCCATGAACCCCGGACTAGCGGGAGGCACCGCTCCTACGAGCAGTACTTC. This sequence encodes CASSHEPRTSGRHRSYEQYF. The chain has TRBV27 and TRBJ2-7, with 14 bases aligning to TRBD2. This CDR3 has 20 amino acids. The junction had 16 bases not matched to a gene; V was cut back by 6 bases and J by 0 bases. From germline, CDR1 is MNHEY and CDR2 SMNVEV (reference sequence).

This clonotype appeared a few times. The chain joins TRBV11-2 to TRBJ2-1, with D perhaps being TRBD1 or TRBD2 (5 bases each). V was clipped by 6 bases and J by 6 bases, with 9 bases between them. This CDR3 contains 12 residues. The germline V gene has CDR1 SGHAT and CDR2 FQNNGV. This CDR3 reads CASSAGTNEQFF. The CDR3 nucleotides are TGTGCCAGCAGTGCAGGGACCAATGAGCAGTTCTTC.

This clonotype has a handful of counts. J is TRBJ1-4 and V is TRBV2, with TRBD1 matching 11 bases. In germline, CDR1 is SNHLY, CDR2 FYNNEI. The CDR3 runs 17 residues. With 6 bases clipped from V and 4 bases from J, the junction kept 10 bases outside the gene matches. CDR3 in DNA: TGTGCCAGCAGGGACAGGGGGCGAACTATGGATAATGAAAAACTGTTTTTT. Protein: CASRDRGRTMDNEKLFF.

This clonotype has only a few counts. The V and J genes are TRBV28 and TRBJ1-1; D gene uncertain. The V end was cut by 2 bases, the J end by 1 base, with 17 bases between. Germline-derived CDR1 and CDR2 are MDHEN and SYDVKM. This CDR3 spans 17 amino acids. CDR3 residues: CASSLLDGTTRNTEAFF. The CDR3 DNA reads TGTGCCAGCAGTTTACTGGACGGTACCACGCGGAACACTGAAGCTTTCTTT.

This clonotype was seen a handful of times. The chain recombines TRBV7-2 with TRBJ2-7, with D perhaps TRBD2 (6 bases). The CDR3 contains 13 residues. Germline V gives CDR1 SGHTA, CDR2 FQGNSA. The V gene lost 4 bases and the J gene lost 3 bases, with 10 bases spanning the gap. The CDR3 DNA sequence: TGTGCCAGCAGCTGGGACTTCAACTACGAGCAGTACTTC. Translation gives CASSWDFNYEQYF. Full variable domain (outside the CDR3, taken from reference TRBV7-2 and TRBJ2-7): GAGVSQSPSNKVTEKGKDVELRCDPISGHTALYWYRQSLGQGLEFLIYFQGNSAPDKSGLPSDRFSAERTGGSVSTLTIQRTQQEDSAVYLCASSWDFNYEQYFGPGTRLTVT.

This clonotype turned up a few times. This rearrangement joins TRBV20-1 to TRBJ2-2; D is undetermined. Trimming removed 0 bases from V and 7 bases from J, with 6 bases in between. Germline V CDR1 and CDR2: DFQATT, SNEGSKA (reference sequence). CDR3 size: 12 residues. The DNA for the CDR3 is TGCAGTGCTAGAGATCAGAACGGGGAGCTGTTTTTT. This sequence encodes CSARDQNGELFF.

Only a few counts were recorded for this clonotype. The V and J genes are TRBV20-1 and TRBJ2-7; the match to TRBD1 covers 7 bases. This CDR3 region has 11 residues. The junction had 2 bases not matched to a gene; V was cut back by 3 bases and J by 6 bases. Germline loops: CDR1 DFQATT, CDR2 SNEGSKA (reference sequence). CDR3 amino acids: CSASPGGEQYF. The CDR3 DNA sequence: TGCAGTGCTAGCCCAGGGGGCGAGCAGTACTTC.

The chain employs TRBV6-2 or TRBV6-3 and TRBJ2-7; TRBD1 is a possible D gene (6 bases). The ends were cut back, 6 bases at V and 0 bases at J, with 9 bases in the middle. CDR3 length: 13 amino acids. CDR1 is MNHEY, CDR2 SVGEGT, per germline. CDR3 residues: CASSYRDSYEQYF. The DNA of the CDR3 is TGTGCCAGCAGCTACAGGGACTCCTACGAGCAGTACTTC.

This clonotype occurred a few times. V gene TRBV2 combines with J gene TRBJ1-2; D is unclear. V gave up 9 bases and J gave up 4 bases, with 12 bases separating them. Germline assignment: CDR1 SNHLY and CDR2 FYNNEI. The CDR3 consists of 12 residues. The CDR3 coding sequence is TGTGCCAGTCCAACTAGTGGCTATGGCTACACCTTC. It is translated as CASPTSGYGYTF.

This rearrangement joins TRBV5-5 to TRBJ1-5; D remains ambiguous. With 1 base removed from V and 2 bases from J, the gap between germline ends came to 10 bases. CDR1 is SGHKS, CDR2 YYEKEE, per germline (reference sequence). This CDR3 has 15 amino acids. CDR3 sequence: CASSLRDVGNQPQHF. CDR3 sequence (DNA): TGTGCCAGCAGCTTGAGAGATGTTGGCAATCAGCCCCAGCATTTT.

This chain uses TRBV27 with TRBJ2-3; weak D call: TRBD1 (5 bases). CDR3 length: 15 amino acids. Trimming removed 2 bases from V and 7 bases from J, with 16 bases in between. Per germline, CDR1 MNHEY and CDR2 SMNVEV (reference sequence). CDR3 in amino acids: CASSLQRQGPHTQYF. DNA of the CDR3: TGTGCCAGCAGTTTACAAAGGCAGGGCCCCCATACGCAGTATTTT.

The rearrangement links TRBV6-2 or TRBV6-3 to TRBJ2-2; D not resolved. This CDR3 is built from 12 residues. V was shortened by 2 bases and J by 7 bases, with 5 bases between the two germline ends. Germline lookup yields CDR1 MNHEY and CDR2 SVGEGT. The CDR3 region has the DNA TGTGCCAGCAGTTACCGATTCGGGGAGCTGTTTTTT. Protein: CASSYRFGELFF.